This entry describes one T cell receptor beta chain. This record belongs to a study of cytomegalovirus exposure and HLA in healthy donors. Per the germline V gene, CDR1 is LNHNV and CDR2 is YYDKDF (reference sequence). This CDR3 region has 14 residues. With 5 bases clipped from V and 1 base from J, the junction kept 1 base outside the gene matches. 60 Vbeta and 13 Jbeta primers were used in PCR. Measured with immunoSEQ multiplex PCR; TCRdb has only the in-frame clones, and not every one. Of approximately 280,000 clones listed, 70% to 90% are singletons. The chain is built from TRBV15 and TRBJ2-3; 9 positions match TRBD2. This TCR was sampled from a woman in her late teens or twenties in good health and CMV-seronegative. Sequencing was done on a sample of PBMCs. CDR3 amino acids: CATSERGGTDTQYF. CDR3 DNA sequence: TGTGCCACCAGCGAGCGGGGGGGCACAGATACGCAGTATTTT.